What follows describes a single T cell receptor (beta chain). The data are from a study of radiotherapy plus CTLA-4 blockade in lung cancer. TCRdb keeps only in-frame clones here, not all; method: immunoSEQ multiplex PCR. In the table there are about 49,000 clones, about three quarters of which are singletons. CDR3 size: 12 residues. The V end lost 2 bases, the J end lost 7 bases, and 11 bases lay between the germline ends. Looked up from germline, CDR1 is GTSNPN and CDR2 is SVGIG (reference sequence). This TCR derives from a human donor with non-small cell lung cancer who had a complete response to radiotherapy plus ipilimumab. Sequenced here: peripheral blood, sampled from a patient treated with radiotherapy plus ipilimumab. The chain employs TRBV30 and TRBJ1-2; perhaps TRBD1 as D (5 bases). CDR3 sequence reads: CAWSLGGVGYTF. Here the CDR3 DNA reads TGTGCCTGGAGTCTGGGAGGGGTTGGCTACACCTTC.